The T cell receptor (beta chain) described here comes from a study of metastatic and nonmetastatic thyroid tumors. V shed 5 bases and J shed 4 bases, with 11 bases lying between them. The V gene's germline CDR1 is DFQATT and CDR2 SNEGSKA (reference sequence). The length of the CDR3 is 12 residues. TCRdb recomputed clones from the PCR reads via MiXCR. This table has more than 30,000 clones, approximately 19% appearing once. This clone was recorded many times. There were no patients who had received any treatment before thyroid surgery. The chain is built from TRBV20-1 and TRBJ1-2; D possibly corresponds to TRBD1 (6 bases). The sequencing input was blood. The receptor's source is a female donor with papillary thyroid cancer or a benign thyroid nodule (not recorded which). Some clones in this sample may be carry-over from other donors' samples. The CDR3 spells CSAYRVGYGYTF. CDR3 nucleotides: TGCAGTGCTTACAGGGTGGGCTATGGCTACACCTTC.